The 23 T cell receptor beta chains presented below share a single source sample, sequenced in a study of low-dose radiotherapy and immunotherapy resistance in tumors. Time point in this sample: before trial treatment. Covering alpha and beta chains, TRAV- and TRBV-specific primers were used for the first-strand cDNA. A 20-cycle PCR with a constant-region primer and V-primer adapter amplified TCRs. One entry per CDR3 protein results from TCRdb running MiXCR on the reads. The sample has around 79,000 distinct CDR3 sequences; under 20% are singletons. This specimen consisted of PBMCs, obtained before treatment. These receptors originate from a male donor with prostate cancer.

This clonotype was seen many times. The CDR3: CASSLGQGATEAFF. The CDR3 DNA is TGTGCCAGCAGCTTGGGACAGGGTGCCACTGAAGCTTTCTTT. This chain links TRBV5-4 with TRBJ1-1; 7 bases agree with TRBD1. V was pared by 0 bases and J by 4 bases, with 3 bases of the junction left unmatched. CDR1 and CDR2 from the germline V gene are SGHNT and YYREEE (reference sequence). There are 14 residues in the CDR3.

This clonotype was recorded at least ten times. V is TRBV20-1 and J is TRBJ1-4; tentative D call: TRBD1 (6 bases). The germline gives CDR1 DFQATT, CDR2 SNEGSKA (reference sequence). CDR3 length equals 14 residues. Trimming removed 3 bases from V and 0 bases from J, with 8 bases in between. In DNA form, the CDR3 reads TGCAGTGCTAGGCCAGGGGCAACTAATGAAAAACTGTTTTTT. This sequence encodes CSARPGATNEKLFF.

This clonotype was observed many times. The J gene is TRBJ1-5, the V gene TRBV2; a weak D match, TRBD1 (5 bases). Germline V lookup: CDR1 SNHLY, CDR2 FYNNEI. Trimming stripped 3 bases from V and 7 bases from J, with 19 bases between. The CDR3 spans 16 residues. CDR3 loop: CASSERGGPPRQPQHF. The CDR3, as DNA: TGTGCCAGCAGTGAGCGGGGGGGACCACCTAGGCAGCCCCAGCATTTT.

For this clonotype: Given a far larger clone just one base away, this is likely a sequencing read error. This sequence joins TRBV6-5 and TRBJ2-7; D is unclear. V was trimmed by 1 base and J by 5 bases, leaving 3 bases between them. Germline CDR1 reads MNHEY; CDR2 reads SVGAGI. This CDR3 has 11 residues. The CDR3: CASSYCDEQYF. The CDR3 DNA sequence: TGTGCCAGCAGTTACTGCGACGAGCAGTACTTC.

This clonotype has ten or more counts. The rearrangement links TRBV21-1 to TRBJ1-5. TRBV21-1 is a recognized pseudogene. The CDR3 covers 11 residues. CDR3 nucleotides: TGTGCCAGCACTTTGGATCAGCCCCAGCATTTT. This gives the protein CASTLDQPQHF.

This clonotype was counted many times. CDR3 loop: CATSDMTAHREGYNEQFF. CDR3 coding DNA: TGTGCCACCAGTGATATGACGGCCCACCGGGAGGGCTACAATGAGCAGTTCTTC. The rearrangement uses TRBV24-1 and TRBJ2-1; TRBD2 agrees at 8 bases. The CDR3 totals 18 residues. Germline V gene sequence: CDR1 KGHDR, CDR2 SFDVKD. V shed 3 bases and J 3 bases; nucleotides not matched to a gene: 12.

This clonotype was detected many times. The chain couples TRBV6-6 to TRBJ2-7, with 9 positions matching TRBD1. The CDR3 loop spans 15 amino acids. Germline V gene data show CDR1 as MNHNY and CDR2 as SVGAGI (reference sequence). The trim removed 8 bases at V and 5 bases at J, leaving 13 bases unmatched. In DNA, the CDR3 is TGTGCCAGCCGATCGCCGGGACAGGGTCCCCACGAGCAGTACTTC. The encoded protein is CASRSPGQGPHEQYF.

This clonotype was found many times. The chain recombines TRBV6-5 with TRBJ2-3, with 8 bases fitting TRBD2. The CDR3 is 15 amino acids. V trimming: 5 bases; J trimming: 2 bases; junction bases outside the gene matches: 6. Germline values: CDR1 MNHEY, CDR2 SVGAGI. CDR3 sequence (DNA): TGTGCCAGCAGTAGCGGGAGCCAATACACAGATACGCAGTATTTT. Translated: CASSSGSQYTDTQYF.

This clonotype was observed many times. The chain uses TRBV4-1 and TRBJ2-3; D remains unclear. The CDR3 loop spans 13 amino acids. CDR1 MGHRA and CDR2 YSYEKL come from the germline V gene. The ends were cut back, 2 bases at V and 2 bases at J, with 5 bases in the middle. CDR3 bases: TGCGCCAGCAGCCAACCCGACACAGATACGCAGTATTTT. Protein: CASSQPDTDTQYF.

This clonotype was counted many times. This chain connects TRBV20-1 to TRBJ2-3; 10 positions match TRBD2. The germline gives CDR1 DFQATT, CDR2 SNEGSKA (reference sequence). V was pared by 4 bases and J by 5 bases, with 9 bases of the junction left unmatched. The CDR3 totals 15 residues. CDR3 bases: TGCAGTGCTAACCACCTAGCGGGAGTTAAAGATACGCAGTATTTT. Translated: CSANHLAGVKDTQYF.

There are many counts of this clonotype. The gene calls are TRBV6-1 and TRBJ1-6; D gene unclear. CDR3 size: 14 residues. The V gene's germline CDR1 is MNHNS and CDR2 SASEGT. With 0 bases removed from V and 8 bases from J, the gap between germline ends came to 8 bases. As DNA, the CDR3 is TGTGCCAGCAGTGAAGCATGGGGTGATTCACCCCTCCACTTT. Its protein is CASSEAWGDSPLHF.

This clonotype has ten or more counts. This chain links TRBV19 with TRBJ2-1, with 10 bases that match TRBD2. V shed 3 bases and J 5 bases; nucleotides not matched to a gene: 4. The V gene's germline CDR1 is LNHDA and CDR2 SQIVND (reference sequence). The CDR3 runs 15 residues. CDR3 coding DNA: TGTGCCAGTAGTATCAACCTAGCGGGAGACAATGAGCAGTTCTTC. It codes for CASSINLAGDNEQFF.

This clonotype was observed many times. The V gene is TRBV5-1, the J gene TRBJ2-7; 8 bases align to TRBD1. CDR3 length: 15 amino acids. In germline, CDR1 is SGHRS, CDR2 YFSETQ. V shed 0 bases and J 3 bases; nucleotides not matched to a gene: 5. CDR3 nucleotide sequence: TGCGCCAGCAGCTTGGACTTCGGACAGGGCTACGAGCAGTACTTC. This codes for CASSLDFGQGYEQYF.

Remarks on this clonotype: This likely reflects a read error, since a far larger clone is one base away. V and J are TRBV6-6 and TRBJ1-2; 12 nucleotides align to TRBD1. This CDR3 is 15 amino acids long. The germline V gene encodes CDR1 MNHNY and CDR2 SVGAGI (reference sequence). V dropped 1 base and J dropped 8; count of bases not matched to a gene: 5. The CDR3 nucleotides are TGTGCCAGCAGTTACTGGGGACAGGGGGCTTACGGCTACACCTTC. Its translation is CASSYWGQGAYGYTF.

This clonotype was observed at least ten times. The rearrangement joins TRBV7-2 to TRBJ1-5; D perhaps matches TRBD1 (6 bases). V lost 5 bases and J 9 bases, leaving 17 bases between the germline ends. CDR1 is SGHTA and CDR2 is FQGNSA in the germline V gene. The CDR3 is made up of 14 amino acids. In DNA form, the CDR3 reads TGTGCCAGCAGCCTGGGGGGGGCGGCGTCGCCCCAGCATTTT. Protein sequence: CASSLGGAASPQHF.

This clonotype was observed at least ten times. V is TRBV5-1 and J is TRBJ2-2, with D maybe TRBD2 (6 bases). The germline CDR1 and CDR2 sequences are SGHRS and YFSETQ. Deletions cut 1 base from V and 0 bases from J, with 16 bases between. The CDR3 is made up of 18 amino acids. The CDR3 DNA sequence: TGCGCCAGCAGCTTGACCTACCGGGACTCGACGAACACCGGGGAGCTGTTTTTT. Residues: CASSLTYRDSTNTGELFF. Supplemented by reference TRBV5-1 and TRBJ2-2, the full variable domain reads KAGVTQTPRYLIKTRGQQVTLSCSPISGHRSVSWYQQTPGQGLQFLFEYFSETQRNKGNFPGRFSGRQFSNSRSEMNVSTLELGDSALYLCASSLTYRDSTNTGELFFGEGSRLTVL.

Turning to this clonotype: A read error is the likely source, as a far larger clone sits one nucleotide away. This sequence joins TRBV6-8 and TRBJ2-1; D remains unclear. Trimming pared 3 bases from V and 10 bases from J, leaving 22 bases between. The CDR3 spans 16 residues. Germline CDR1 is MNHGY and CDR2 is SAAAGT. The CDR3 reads CASSYAGPDGGYEQFF. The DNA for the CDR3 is TGTGCCAGCAGTTATGCTGGCCCAGACGGCGGATACGAGCAGTTCTTC.

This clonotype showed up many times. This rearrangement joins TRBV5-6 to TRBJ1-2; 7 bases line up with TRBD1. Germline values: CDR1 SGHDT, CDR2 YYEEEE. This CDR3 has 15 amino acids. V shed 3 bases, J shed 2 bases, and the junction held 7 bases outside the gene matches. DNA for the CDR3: TGTGCCAGCAGCTCAGCGGACAGGTTAAACTATGGCTACACCTTC. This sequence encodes CASSSADRLNYGYTF.

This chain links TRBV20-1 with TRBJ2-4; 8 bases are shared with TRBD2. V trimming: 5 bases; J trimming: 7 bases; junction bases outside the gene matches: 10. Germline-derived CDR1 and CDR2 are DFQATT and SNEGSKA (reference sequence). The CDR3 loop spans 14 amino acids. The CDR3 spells CSAAPGLVSNIQYF. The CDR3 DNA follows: TGCAGTGCTGCGCCGGGACTAGTCTCGAACATTCAGTACTTC.

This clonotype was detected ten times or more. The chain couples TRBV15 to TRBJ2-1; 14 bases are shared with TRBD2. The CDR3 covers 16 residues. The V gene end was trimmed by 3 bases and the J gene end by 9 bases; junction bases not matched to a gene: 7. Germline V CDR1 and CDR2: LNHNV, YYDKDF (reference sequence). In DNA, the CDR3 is TGTGCCACCAGCAGGGAAGGACTAGCGGGAGGATTTGAGCAGTTCTTC. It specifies CATSREGLAGGFEQFF.

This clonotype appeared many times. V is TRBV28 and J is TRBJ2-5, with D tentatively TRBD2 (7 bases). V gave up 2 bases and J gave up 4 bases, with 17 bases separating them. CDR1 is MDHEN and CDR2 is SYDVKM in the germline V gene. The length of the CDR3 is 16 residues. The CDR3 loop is CASSLGGARGIETQYF. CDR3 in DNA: TGTGCCAGCAGTTTAGGGGGGGCCAGGGGCATAGAGACCCAGTACTTC.

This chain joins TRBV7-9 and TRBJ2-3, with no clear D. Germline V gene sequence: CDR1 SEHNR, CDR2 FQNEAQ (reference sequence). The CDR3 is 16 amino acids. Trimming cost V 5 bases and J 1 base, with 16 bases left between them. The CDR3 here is CASSPFPTPRTDTQYF. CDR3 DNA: TGTGCCAGCAGCCCATTTCCCACTCCGCGCACAGATACGCAGTATTTT.

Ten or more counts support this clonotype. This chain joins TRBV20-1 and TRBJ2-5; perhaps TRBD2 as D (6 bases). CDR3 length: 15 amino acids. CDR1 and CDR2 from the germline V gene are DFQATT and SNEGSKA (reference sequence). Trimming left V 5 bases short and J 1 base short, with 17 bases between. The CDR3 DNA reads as TGCAGTGCTGGGGAGGCCACGCAGCGCCAAGAGACCCAGTACTTC. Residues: CSAGEATQRQETQYF.